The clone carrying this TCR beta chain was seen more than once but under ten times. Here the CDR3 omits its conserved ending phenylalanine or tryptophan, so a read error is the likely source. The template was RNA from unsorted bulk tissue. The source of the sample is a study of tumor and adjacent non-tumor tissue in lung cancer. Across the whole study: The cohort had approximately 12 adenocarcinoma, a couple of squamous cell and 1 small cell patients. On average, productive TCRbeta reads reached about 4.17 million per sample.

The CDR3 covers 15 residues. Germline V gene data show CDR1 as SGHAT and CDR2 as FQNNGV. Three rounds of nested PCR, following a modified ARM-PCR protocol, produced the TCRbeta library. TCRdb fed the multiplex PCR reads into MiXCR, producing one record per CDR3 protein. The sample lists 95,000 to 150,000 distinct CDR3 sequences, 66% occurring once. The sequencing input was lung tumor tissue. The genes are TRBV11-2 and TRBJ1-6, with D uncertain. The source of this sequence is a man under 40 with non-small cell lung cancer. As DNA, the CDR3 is TGTGCCAGCAGTTTAGTGGGCCACAGCTATTTACCCCTCCACATT. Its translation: CASSLVGHSYLPLHI.